The subject of this entry is one T cell receptor beta chain. Its antigen remains undetermined. Qualities for individual bases were not recorded, and no much larger clone is one base off. To sequence the TCRbeta CDR3 region, genomic DNA was isolated from the sorted cells. The immunoSEQ Assay was used for sequencing of TCRbeta CDR3 regions. TCRdb retrieved this table from immuneACCESS and kept in-frame rearrangements only. Not all clones are present; in checked studies, unresolved V genes account for under half, and no reason is known for the remainder. This sample holds about 44,000 clones; 80% were observed only once. The ten biggest clones cover around 6.8% of the sample. CDR1 and CDR2 (SGHDT, YYEEEE) derive from the germline V gene. Taken from cysteine to phenylalanine, the CDR3 has 14 residues. Only the CDR3 DNA is retained, 42 bases long and in frame from the first base. V loses 4 bases, J loses 0 bases, and the germline ends lie 10 bases apart.

Patients with autoimmune disease history or receiving systemic immunosuppression were excluded from the trial. Peripheral blood for TCR sequencing was collected from all dose cohorts at baseline, on cycle 4 day 1, and on cycle 7 day 1. The samples were taken from a phase I, first-in-human, multicenter, open-label dose-escalation trial of ivuxolimab. Adults with locally advanced or metastatic melanoma, renal cell, hepatocellular, or head and neck squamous cell carcinoma were enrolled in the trial. Before TCR sequencing, CD4+ T cells and CD8+ T cells were sorted from peripheral blood as separate populations. This specimen belongs to a study of OX40 agonist ivuxolimab in advanced cancers. Describing the broader study: Ivuxolimab was an agonistic, fully human IgG2 monoclonal antibody directed against OX40 (CD134), a costimulatory receptor. Intravenous ivuxolimab was administered to patients every 2 weeks at six dose levels: 0.01, 0.1, 0.3, 1.5, 3 and 10 mg/kg. Of the approximately 54 patients in dose escalation, about 19 had hepatocellular carcinoma, around 15 had melanoma, 9 had renal cell carcinoma and 9 had head and neck cancer. The dose-escalation cohort was roughly 87% male with a mean age of approximately 60 years, ranging from roughly 20 to 80. Prior anti-PD-1, anti-PD-L1 or anti-CTLA-4 therapy was permitted, and checkpoint inhibitors had been received by around 40% of dose-escalation patients. Partial responses occurred in three dose-escalation patients: two with cutaneous melanoma and one with hepatocellular carcinoma. Peripheral TCRbeta sequencing aimed to test whether ivuxolimab altered TCR sequence diversity and caused clonal T-cell expansion. The paper reports the monotherapy dose-escalation portion (N of about 47 patients) of the phase I ivuxolimab trial. Here is what the overall study found, with its caveats: On average, CD8+ T cells showed more expanded clones than CD4+ T cells after ivuxolimab. Low levels of normalized T-cell clonal expansion were also seen in some nonresponding patients. In partial responders in the 0.1-3.0 mg/kg groups, normalized peripheral clonal expansion was found to be among the lowest, especially among CD8+ T cells. The antigen specificity of the clonally expanded peripheral T cells was not determined. Clonal expansion of both CD4+ and CD8+ blood T cells was observed from baseline to week 6 at doses 0.1 to 3.0 mg/kg.

The material sequenced was CD4+ or CD8+ T cells sorted from blood, taken in a trial of the OX40 agonist ivuxolimab. The rearrangement joined TRBV5-6 to TRBJ1-1; the D gene remains uncertain. The receptor was isolated from an adult with an advanced solid tumor such as melanoma, head and neck, liver or kidney cancer. The encoded CDR3 is CASSPPYMNTEAFF. In nucleotides, the sequence is TGTGCCAGCAGCCCCCCATACATGAACACTGAAGCTTTCTTT.